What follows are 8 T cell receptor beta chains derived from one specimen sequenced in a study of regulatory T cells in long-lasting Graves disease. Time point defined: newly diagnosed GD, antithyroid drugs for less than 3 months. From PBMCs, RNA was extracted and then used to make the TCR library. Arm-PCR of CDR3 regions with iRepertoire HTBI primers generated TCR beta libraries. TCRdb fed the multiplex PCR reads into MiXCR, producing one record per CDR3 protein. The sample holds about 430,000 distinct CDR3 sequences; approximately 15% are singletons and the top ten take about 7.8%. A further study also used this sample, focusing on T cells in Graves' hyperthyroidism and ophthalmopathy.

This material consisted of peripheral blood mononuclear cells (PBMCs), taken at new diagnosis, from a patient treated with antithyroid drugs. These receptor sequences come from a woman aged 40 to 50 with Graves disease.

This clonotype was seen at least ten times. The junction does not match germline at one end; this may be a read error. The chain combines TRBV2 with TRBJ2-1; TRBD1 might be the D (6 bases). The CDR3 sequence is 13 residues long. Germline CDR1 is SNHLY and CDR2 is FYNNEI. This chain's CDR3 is CASSTDSYDEQFF. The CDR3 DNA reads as TGTGCCAGCAGTACGGACAGCTACGATGAGCAGTTCTTC.

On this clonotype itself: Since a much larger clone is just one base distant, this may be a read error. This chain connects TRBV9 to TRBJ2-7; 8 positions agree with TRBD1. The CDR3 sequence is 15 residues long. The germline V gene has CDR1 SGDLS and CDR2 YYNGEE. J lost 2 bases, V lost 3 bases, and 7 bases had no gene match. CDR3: CASSGEQGVPYEQYF. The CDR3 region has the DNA TGTGCCAGCAGCGGCGAACAGGGGGTGCCCTACGAGCAGTACTTC.

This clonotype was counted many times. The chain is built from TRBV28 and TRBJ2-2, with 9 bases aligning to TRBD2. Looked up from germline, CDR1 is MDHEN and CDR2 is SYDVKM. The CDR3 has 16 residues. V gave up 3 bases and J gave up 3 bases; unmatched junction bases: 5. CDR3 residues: CASSFNPSGDTGELFF. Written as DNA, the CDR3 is TGTGCCAGCAGTTTCAATCCTAGCGGGGACACCGGGGAGCTGTTTTTT.

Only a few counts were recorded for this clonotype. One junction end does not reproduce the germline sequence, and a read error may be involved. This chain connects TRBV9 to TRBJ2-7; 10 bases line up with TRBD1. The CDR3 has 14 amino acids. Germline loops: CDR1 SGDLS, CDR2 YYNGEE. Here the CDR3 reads CASSKAGTGVERYF. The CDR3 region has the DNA TGTGCCAGCAGCAAAGCCGGGACAGGGGTCGAGCGGTACTTC.

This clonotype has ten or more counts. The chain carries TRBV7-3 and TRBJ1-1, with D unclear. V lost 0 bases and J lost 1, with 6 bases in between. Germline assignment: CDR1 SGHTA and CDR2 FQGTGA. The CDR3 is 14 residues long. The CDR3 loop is CASSLTGSNTEAFF. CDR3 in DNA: TGTGCCAGCAGCTTAACAGGATCGAACACTGAAGCTTTCTTT.

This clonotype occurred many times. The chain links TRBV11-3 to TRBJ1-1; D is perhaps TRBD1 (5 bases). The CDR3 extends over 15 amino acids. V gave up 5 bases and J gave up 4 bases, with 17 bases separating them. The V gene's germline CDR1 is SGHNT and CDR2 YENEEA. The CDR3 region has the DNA TGTGCCAGCAGCGCCGTTGGGGGGGGGAGCACTGAAGCTTTCTTT. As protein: CASSAVGGGSTEAFF. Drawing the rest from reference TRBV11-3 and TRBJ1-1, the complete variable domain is EAGVVQSPRYKIIEKKQPVAFWCNPISGHNTLYWYLQNLGQGPELLIRYENEEAVDDSQLPKDRFSAERLKGVDSTLKIQPAELGDSAVYLCASSAVGGGSTEAFFGQGTRLTVV.

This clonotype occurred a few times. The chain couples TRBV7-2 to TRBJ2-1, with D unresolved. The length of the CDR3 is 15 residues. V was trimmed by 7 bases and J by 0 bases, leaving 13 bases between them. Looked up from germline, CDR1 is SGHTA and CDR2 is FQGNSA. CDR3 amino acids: CASTRGLGSYNEQFF. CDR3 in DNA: TGTGCCAGCACCCGTGGGCTCGGCTCCTACAATGAGCAGTTCTTC.

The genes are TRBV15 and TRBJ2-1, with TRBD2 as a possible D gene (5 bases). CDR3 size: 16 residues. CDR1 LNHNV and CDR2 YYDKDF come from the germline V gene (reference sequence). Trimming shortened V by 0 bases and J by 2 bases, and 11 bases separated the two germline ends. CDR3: CATSREKDSTYNEQFF. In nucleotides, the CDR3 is TGTGCCACCAGCAGAGAAAAGGACTCCACCTACAATGAGCAGTTCTTC.